The rows below give T cell receptor beta chains drawn from one sample of a study of blood T cells in healthy people across ages. Each CDR3 protein gets one entry after TCRdb re-called the 5' RACE reads with MiXCR. The top ten clones hold 15% of a sample with 650,000 to 700,000 distinct CDR3 sequences, about a third of them seen once. Sequenced input: blood. The origin of the receptors is a woman of 80 years or more in good health. Each CDR3 is given with its conserved first and last residue. The D gene is left open where the match is weak.

. | . | TRBV20-1 | CSAKTAMYQETQYF
TRBD2 | TRBJ2-4 | TRBV27 | CASKKSGGAKNIQYF
TRBD1 | TRBJ2-7 | TRBV7-2 | CASSHGQVAYEQYF
. | TRBJ2-3 | TRBV3-1 | CASSQRSGGGTDTQYF
TRBD1 | TRBJ1-2 | TRBV27 | CASSSGTGIYGYTF
TRBD2 | TRBJ2-2 | TRBV20-1 | CSSLAPAGGNTGELFF
. | TRBJ1-1 | TRBV20-1 | CSARDFEAFF
TRBD2 | TRBJ2-7 | TRBV20-1 | CSARGGVSGGYERYF
. | TRBJ2-2 | TRBV6-2/TRBV6-3 | CASSRGTDTGELFF
. | TRBJ2-7 | TRBV6-5 | CASSYGRQSYEQYF
. | TRBJ2-7 | TRBV5-1 | CASRTECYEQYF
TRBD1 | TRBJ1-4 | TRBV3-1 | CASSQGTGYNEKLFF
. | TRBJ2-7 | TRBV5-1 | CASSSTVSGGSYEQYF
. | TRBJ1-1 | TRBV21-1 | CASSKGWRGTEAFF
. | TRBJ2-1 | TRBV30 | CAWSRWEASSYNEQFF
. | TRBJ1-1 | TRBV4-1 | CASSQDRSLNTEAFF
TRBD1 | TRBJ2-5 | TRBV29-1 | CSVDEPGQLRETQYF
. | TRBJ1-2 | TRBV6-2/TRBV6-3 | CASSYDDSSYGYTF
. | TRBJ1-2 | TRBV7-9 | CASSLKDNYGYTF
TRBD1 | TRBJ2-7 | TRBV7-9 | CASSSTGTGNPYEQYF
TRBD2 | TRBJ2-1 | TRBV13 | CASRPSGSSYNEQFF
. | TRBJ2-3 | TRBV12-3/TRBV12-4 | CASSLDGDRADTEYF
. | TRBJ2-7 | TRBV30 | CAWSPGLSYEQYF
. | TRBJ2-5 | TRBV12-3/TRBV12-4 | CASSLGTRKETQYF
. | TRBJ1-6 | TRBV6-5 | CAGSPRTGTPRSPLHF
. | TRBJ1-1 | TRBV30 | CAWSRRAGAFF
TRBD1 | TRBJ2-3 | TRBV7-3 | CASSPTGQLRDTQYF
. | TRBJ2-7 | TRBV7-2 | CASSLVSGNTIEQYF
. | TRBJ2-1 | TRBV7-2 | CASSLVTHVYNEQFF
. | TRBJ2-2 | TRBV5-1 | CASSLDVGNTGELFF